This T cell receptor (beta chain) was identified during a study of shared T cell receptors in the human thymus. Profiled with immunoSEQ multiplex PCR; TCRdb holds only in-frame clones, not every one. The sample holds under 700,000 clones, around 78% seen once. From germline, CDR1 is MRHNA and CDR2 SNTAGT. The V end was cut by 3 bases, the J end by 4 bases, with 27 bases between. This CDR3 is 19 amino acids long. This sample also appeared in a second study, on human thymus T cells. That work states: Thymic and blood repertoires appeared to show biased V and J gene usage.

The sample taken for sequencing was thymocytes. The rearrangement joins TRBV6-4 to TRBJ1-2, with D perhaps TRBD1 (5 bases). The clonotype was recovered from a boy under three years old with a congenital heart defect. CDR3 in amino acids: CASSDFPRWPGGELYGYTF. The CDR3 coding sequence is TGTGCCAGCAGTGATTTCCCCCGCTGGCCCGGGGGGGAGCTCTATGGCTACACCTTC.